The clone carrying this T cell receptor (beta chain) was recorded once. The antigen is not known. This entry belongs to a study of CD8+CD57+ T cells in acquired aplastic anemia. Overall study: On average, sorted CD4+ and CD8+ cells gave 3.2 ug of DNA. Study conclusions and caveats: Between patients and controls, roughly 29 CD8+ CDR3 sequences were found in common. Patients did not significantly differ from controls in CD8+ Simpson's diversity.

V gave up 6 bases and J gave up 0 bases, with 12 bases separating them. The CDR3 is 16 amino acids. Germline V gives CDR1 SNHLY, CDR2 FYNNEI. CD8+CD57+ cell expansion had been shown by flow cytometry in patients chosen for sequencing. When blood sampling took place, the patients had received no therapy. The template for TCR beta VDJ and CDR3 sequence profiling was genomic DNA. TCRdb used MiXCR to reprocess the reads, holding one entry per CDR3 protein. The profile shows 170,000 or so distinct CDR3 sequences, about 50% of them singletons. The receptor was derived from a human donor with aplastic anemia. The specimen sequenced was sorted CD4+, CD8+, or CD8+CD57+ T cells (not recorded which) from PBMCs. The chain links TRBV2 to TRBJ2-6; a weak D match, TRBD2 (5 bases). The DNA of the CDR3 is TGTGCCAGCAGGCTCTCGGGGAGCTCTGGGGCCAACGTCCTGACTTTC. This encodes CASRLSGSSGANVLTF.